The rows below give T cell receptor beta chains drawn from one sample of a study of cytomegalovirus exposure and HLA in healthy donors. Data came from immunoSEQ multiplex PCR; TCRdb stores just in-frame clones and leaves some out. In the table there are more than 80,000 clones, approximately 90% of which are singletons. The sequenced sample consisted of PBMCs. These TCRs come from a woman in her late teens or twenties in good health and CMV-seropositive. Each CDR3 is given with its conserved first and last residue. A D gene is named only where the DNA matches it firmly. For some rows the clone size is stated as once, few or many, or as a class when expanded; others skip it.

size: .; J: TRBJ2-5; D: TRBD1; V: TRBV11-3; CDR3: CASSLGQGGTQYF; DNA: TGTGCCAGCAGCCTAGGACAGGGAGGGACCCAGTACTTC
size: .; J: TRBJ2-7; D: TRBD1; V: TRBV7-9; CDR3: CASSQDRVGEQYF; DNA: TGTGCCAGCAGCCAGGACAGGGTCGGCGAGCAGTACTTC
size: .; J: TRBJ1-6; D: .; V: TRBV19; CDR3: CASSLLTVSYNSPLHF; DNA: TGTGCCAGTAGTTTGCTTACAGTCTCCTATAATTCACCCCTCCACTTT
size: .; J: TRBJ1-2; D: .; V: TRBV28; CDR3: CASSSPKGGIYGYTF; DNA: TGTGCCAGCAGTAGCCCAAAGGGAGGGATCTATGGCTACACCTTC
size: few; J: TRBJ1-5; D: TRBD1; V: TRBV7-7; CDR3: CASSRRDSSNQPQHF; DNA: TGTGCCAGCAGCCGGAGGGACAGTAGCAATCAGCCCCAGCATTTT
size: .; J: TRBJ2-5; D: TRBD2; V: TRBV5-1; CDR3: CASSLAGGGETQYF; DNA: TGCGCCAGCAGCTTGGCCGGGGGGGGAGAGACCCAGTACTTC
size: .; J: TRBJ2-2; D: .; V: TRBV6-4; CDR3: CASSDSIRGLNTGELFF; DNA: TGTGCCAGCAGTGACTCGATTCGGGGACTTAACACCGGGGAGCTGTTTTTT
size: .; J: TRBJ2-5; D: TRBD1; V: TRBV7-9; CDR3: CASSLRTGELETQYF; DNA: TGTGCCAGCAGCTTACGGACAGGGGAATTGGAGACCCAGTACTTC
size: .; J: TRBJ2-7; D: TRBD1; V: TRBV4-2; CDR3: CASSQDDRVYEQYF; DNA: TGTGCCAGCAGCCAAGATGACAGGGTTTACGAGCAGTACTTC
size: .; J: TRBJ2-7; D: .; V: TRBV28; CDR3: CASSFWGRAYEQYF; DNA: TGTGCCAGCAGTTTCTGGGGGCGCGCCTACGAGCAGTACTTC
size: .; J: TRBJ2-5; D: .; V: TRBV7-9; CDR3: CASSATQGGETQYF; DNA: TGTGCCAGCAGCGCTACACAGGGAGGGGAGACCCAGTACTTC
size: .; J: TRBJ1-5; D: .; V: TRBV27; CDR3: CASSLGGYSNQPQHF; DNA: TGTGCCAGCAGTCTGGGGGGGTATAGCAATCAGCCCCAGCATTTT
size: .; J: TRBJ2-5; D: .; V: TRBV6-5; CDR3: CASSYYRRAQETQYF; DNA: TGTGCCAGCAGTTATTACCGGCGGGCCCAAGAGACCCAGTACTTC
size: .; J: TRBJ2-7; D: TRBD1; V: TRBV6-1; CDR3: CASSSTGGGYEQYF; DNA: TGTGCCAGCAGTTCGACAGGGGGAGGCTACGAGCAGTACTTC
size: .; J: TRBJ1-5; D: .; V: TRBV28; CDR3: CASTGGGQPQHF; DNA: TGTGCCAGCACGGGGGGGGGTCAGCCCCAGCATTTT
size: .; J: TRBJ2-3; D: .; V: TRBV15; CDR3: CATSRDLELTDTQYF; DNA: TGTGCCACCAGCAGAGATCTAGAACTCACAGATACGCAGTATTTT
size: .; J: TRBJ2-2; D: TRBD1; V: TRBV5-4; CDR3: CASSPGTGAHNGELFF; DNA: TGTGCCAGCAGCCCCGGGACAGGGGCTCATAACGGGGAGCTGTTTTTT
size: .; J: TRBJ1-2; D: TRBD1; V: TRBV7-2; CDR3: CASSWTGPYGYTF; DNA: TGTGCCAGCAGCTGGACAGGGCCCTATGGCTACACCTTC
size: .; J: TRBJ1-5; D: TRBD1; V: TRBV6-1; CDR3: CASRPGQGAYQPQHF; DNA: TGTGCCAGCAGACCGGGACAGGGGGCCTATCAGCCCCAGCATTTT
size: .; J: TRBJ1-1; D: .; V: TRBV7-2; CDR3: CASSSWGGESAFF; DNA: TGTGCCAGCAGCTCCTGGGGCGGGGAGTCAGCTTTCTTT
size: .; J: TRBJ1-4; D: .; V: TRBV2; CDR3: CARRGRANEKLFF; DNA: TGTGCCAGGCGAGGCCGGGCTAATGAAAAACTGTTTTTT